A selection of T cell receptor beta chains follows, all from one sample in a study of blood T cells in healthy people across ages. In TCRdb, the 5' RACE reads were re-called with MiXCR into one record per CDR3 protein. The sample lists around 1,100,000 distinct CDR3 sequences; approximately 38% were seen once. The sequenced sample was blood. The receptors here all came from a man in his late teens or twenties in good health. The CDR3 runs from the conserved cysteine through the conserved F or W. Fields, in order: J gene, V gene, D gene, clone size, CDR3 DNA, CDR3 protein. The D gene is left open where the match is weak. A row's size may be missing; if present it is once, few, many or a size class.

>TRBJ1-4|TRBV21-1|-|-
TGTGCCAGCAGCTCCCCCTCGCACGTCCTGTTTTTT
CASSSPSHVLFF
>TRBJ2-1|TRBV6-5|-|-
TGTGCCAGCAGTTATTATAAGATGGAAGAGACCCAGTTCTTC
CASSYYKMEETQFF
>TRBJ1-1|TRBV10-3|TRBD1|few
TGTGCCATCAGTGGGGACAGGGGGGACACTGAAGCTTTCTTT
CAISGDRGDTEAFF
>TRBJ2-1|TRBV10-3|-|many
TGTGCCAACGGAGACAACTACAATGAGCAGTTCTTC
CANGDNYNEQFF
>TRBJ1-1|TRBV20-1|TRBD1|many
TGCAGTGCTCTGCGACAGGGACGAAGGGGTGAAGCTTTCTTT
CSALRQGRRGEAFF
>TRBJ1-2|TRBV6-6|-|few
TGTGCCAGCAGTCCCCAGGCGGGGCTACCCTATGGCTACACCTTC
CASSPQAGLPYGYTF
>TRBJ1-2|TRBV20-1|-|-
TGCAGTGCTAGAGACTTCCGGGACACCTCAAAGGGCTACACCTTC
CSARDFRDTSKGYTF
>TRBJ1-2|TRBV7-9|TRBD1|-
TGTGCCAGCAGCTTAAAAGACAGGGACAACTATGGCTACACCTTC
CASSLKDRDNYGYTF
>TRBJ1-1|TRBV4-2|-|-
TGTGCCAGCAGCCAAGATGACCCGACTGAAGCTTTCTTT
CASSQDDPTEAFF
>TRBJ2-4|TRBV6-5|TRBD2|-
TGTGCCAGCAGTTACTCTGCGGGGGGGCGGGACAAAAACATTCAGTACTTC
CASSYSAGGRDKNIQYF
>TRBJ1-5|TRBV20-1|-|few
TGCAGTGCTGGGACGGACTTCTATAGCAATCAGCCCCAGCATTTT
CSAGTDFYSNQPQHF
>TRBJ1-1|TRBV6-6|-|few
TGTGCCAGCAGTTTTTACCGAGGTTCGCCGGGCACTGAAGCTTTCTTT
CASSFYRGSPGTEAFF
>TRBJ2-3|TRBV4-2|-|-
TGTGCCAGCAGCCAAGGAACGGGGGGCCCCACAGATACGCAGTATTTT
CASSQGTGGPTDTQYF
>TRBJ1-2|TRBV18|-|-
TGTGCCAGCTCACCACCTTTCGGAGGCGTCGACTATGGCTACACCTTC
CASSPPFGGVDYGYTF
>TRBJ1-2|TRBV13|-|few
TGTGCCAGCACCTTAGGGGTCCCTCCCTATGGCTACACCTTC
CASTLGVPPYGYTF
>TRBJ2-5|TRBV18|-|-
TGTGCCAGCTCACCACCGCACGGCAATGAGCAGTACTTC
CASSPPHGNEQYF
>TRBJ2-3|TRBV10-3|-|-
TGTGCCATCTCCCGAGGGGAGGTAACAGATACGCAGTATTTT
CAISRGEVTDTQYF
>TRBJ2-3|TRBV12-3/TRBV12-4|TRBD2|many
TGTGCCAGCAGTTTAGCTCGAGCGGGGACCACAGATACGCAGTATTTT
CASSLARAGTTDTQYF
>TRBJ1-4|TRBV30|-|few
TGTGCCTGGAGCCAAGCTAATGAAAAACTGTTTTTT
CAWSQANEKLFF
>TRBJ2-7|TRBV3-1|-|-
TGTGCCAGCAGCCAAAGACAGGCCAGCTCCTACGAGCAGTACTTC
CASSQRQASSYEQYF
>TRBJ1-1|TRBV10-3|-|-
TGTGCCATCAGTCCCGTCCGGGAGATGAACACTGAAGCTTTCTTT
CAISPVREMNTEAFF
>TRBJ2-1|TRBV20-1|TRBD1|-
TGCAGTGTTCCGGGACAGGGGCACAATGAGCAGTTCTTC
CSVPGQGHNEQFF
>TRBJ2-7|TRBV29-1|-|-
TGCAGCGTTGCTCCGGTGTTCTCCTACGAGCAGTACTTC
CSVAPVFSYEQYF
>TRBJ1-2|TRBV9|-|-
TGTGCCAGCAGCACAGAGAAGCCGGGGAATGGCTACACCTTC
CASSTEKPGNGYTF
>TRBJ1-6|TRBV6-6|-|few
TGTGCCAGCAGTGCCGGGACGGCTAATTCACCCCTCCACTTT
CASSAGTANSPLHF
>TRBJ2-1|TRBV4-2|TRBD2|-
TGTGCCAGCAGCCAAGGCTTCCCTAGCGGGCCCTACAATGAGCAGTTCTTC
CASSQGFPSGPYNEQFF
>TRBJ1-1|TRBV29-1|-|-
TGCAGCGTTGAAGAGGTCCGGGGTAGCACTGAAGCTTTCTTT
CSVEEVRGSTEAFF
>TRBJ2-7|TRBV9|TRBD1|-
TGTGCCAGCAGCGTAGGCGGGACAGGTTACGGCTACGAGCAGTACTTC
CASSVGGTGYGYEQYF
>TRBJ1-1|TRBV13|-|once
TGTGCCAGCAGCCCCCTTAGACAATACCCGAGGAACACTGAAGCTTTCTTT
CASSPLRQYPRNTEAFF
>TRBJ1-2|TRBV20-1|-|-
TGCAGTGCCAGAGGAGCGACTAACTATGGCTACACCTTC
CSARGATNYGYTF
>TRBJ2-1|TRBV30|TRBD2|-
TGTGCCTGGAGTGTAGGGACTAGCGGTAAGGATGAGCAGTTCTTC
CAWSVGTSGKDEQFF
>TRBJ2-5|TRBV12-3/TRBV12-4|-|once
TGTGCCAGCAATCTCAATGAGCAGTACTTC
CASNLNEQYF
>TRBJ1-2|TRBV7-2|-|-
TGTGCCAGCAGCTTAGGCACCACAAACTCCTATGGCTACACCTTC
CASSLGTTNSYGYTF